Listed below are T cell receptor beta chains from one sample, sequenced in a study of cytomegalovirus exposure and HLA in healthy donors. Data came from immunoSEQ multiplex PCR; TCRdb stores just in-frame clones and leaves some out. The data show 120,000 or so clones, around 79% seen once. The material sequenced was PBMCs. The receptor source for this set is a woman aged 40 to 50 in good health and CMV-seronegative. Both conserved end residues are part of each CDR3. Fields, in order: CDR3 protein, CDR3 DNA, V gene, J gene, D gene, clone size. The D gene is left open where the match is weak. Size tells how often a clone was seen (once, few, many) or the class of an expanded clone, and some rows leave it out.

CASSYIERAYTGELFF	TGTGCCAGCAGTTATATCGAGCGGGCATACACCGGGGAGCTGTTTTTT	TRBV6-6	TRBJ2-2	.	.
CASSWTVNTEAFF	TGTGCCAGCAGCTGGACAGTAAACACTGAAGCTTTCTTT	TRBV11-2	TRBJ1-1	.	.
CASSQADPGLGSNQPQHF	TGCGCCAGCAGCCAAGCGGATCCGGGACTGGGAAGCAATCAGCCCCAGCATTTT	TRBV4-1	TRBJ1-5	.	.
CASSFIGTGHYEQYF	TGTGCCAGCAGTTTCATCGGGACAGGGCACTACGAGCAGTACTTC	TRBV28	TRBJ2-7	TRBD1	.
CASSLPGQNTEAFF	TGTGCCAGCAGTTTGCCGGGACAGAACACTGAAGCTTTCTTT	TRBV27	TRBJ1-1	.	.
CASSSRGTTASWGYEQYF	TGTGCCAGCAGCTCCCGAGGGACTACCGCGAGCTGGGGCTACGAGCAGTACTTC	TRBV7-8	TRBJ2-7	TRBD2	.
CASRPTARGGELFF	TGTGCCAGCAGACCGACTGCACGGGGCGGGGAGCTGTTTTTT	TRBV28	TRBJ2-2	.	.
CASSLTPTSEGNEQFF	TGTGCCAGCAGCTTAACTCCAACTAGCGAAGGCAATGAGCAGTTCTTC	TRBV7-3	TRBJ2-1	TRBD2	.
CASSLLGPTDTQYF	TGTGCCAGCAGCTTGTTGGGGCCCACAGATACGCAGTATTTT	TRBV5-4	TRBJ2-3	.	few
CASSRDRGDSPLHF	TGTGCCAGCAGCCGAGATAGGGGTGATTCACCCCTCCACTTT	TRBV7-6	TRBJ1-6	.	few
CASSLTDEEQYF	TGCGCCAGCAGCCTCACTGATGAAGAGCAGTACTTC	TRBV4-3	TRBJ2-7	.	.
CASSKGLLDGYTF	TGTGCCAGTAGTAAGGGACTTCTCGATGGCTACACCTTC	TRBV19	TRBJ1-2	.	.
CASSRGVTVTDTQYF	TGTGCCAGTAGCCGGGGGGTAACCGTCACAGATACGCAGTATTTT	TRBV19	TRBJ2-3	TRBD2	.
CASSQDPRTGLGYTF	TGCGCCAGCAGCCAAGACCCCCGGACAGGGTTAGGCTACACCTTC	TRBV4-3	TRBJ1-2	TRBD1	.
CASSLPDHPRGSSYNEQFF	TGTGCCAGCAGCCTTCCGGACCATCCGCGGGGGAGCTCCTACAATGAGCAGTTCTTC	TRBV7-8	TRBJ2-1	TRBD2	.
CASSIGSGPNTGELFF	TGTGCCAGTAGTATAGGGTCAGGGCCCAACACCGGGGAGCTGTTTTTT	TRBV19	TRBJ2-2	.	.
CASSTGTSGRPYEQYF	TGTGCCAGCAGCACAGGGACTAGCGGGAGACCCTACGAGCAGTACTTC	TRBV9	TRBJ2-7	TRBD2	.
CASSKGTVYEQFF	TGTGCCAGTAGTAAAGGGACAGTCTATGAGCAGTTCTTC	TRBV19	TRBJ2-1	TRBD1	.
CASSPSHGSQETQYF	TGTGCCAGCAGCCCCTCCCACGGGTCACAAGAGACCCAGTACTTC	TRBV14	TRBJ2-5	.	.
CASSLVRRGAEEQYF	TGTGCCAGCTCCTTGGTTCGGCGGGGGGCCGAGGAGCAGTACTTC	TRBV28	TRBJ2-7	TRBD2	.
CASFGQSTGELFF	TGTGCCTCGTTTGGGCAATCCACCGGGGAGCTGTTTTTT	TRBV9	TRBJ2-2	.	.
CASSKGQGPTEAFF	TGTGCCAGTAGTAAGGGACAGGGCCCCACAGAAGCTTTCTTT	TRBV19	TRBJ1-1	TRBD1	.
CASSPGGGPQPFSGNTIYF	TGCGCCAGCAGCCCGGGGGGAGGCCCTCAACCTTTCTCTGGAAACACCATATATTTT	TRBV5-1	TRBJ1-3	.	.
CASSWGTDRDTQYF	TGTGCCAGCAGCTGGGGGACAGATAGGGATACGCAGTATTTT	TRBV5-4	TRBJ2-3	TRBD1	once
CASSLTRSLGGRVNTEAFF	TGTGCCAGCAGCTTAACTCGGAGTTTAGGTGGCAGGGTGAACACTGAAGCTTTCTTT	TRBV7-2	TRBJ1-1	.	few
CASTQRGGNQETQYF	TGTGCCAGCACCCAGCGGGGGGGAAACCAAGAGACCCAGTACTTC	TRBV4-2	TRBJ2-5	TRBD2	.
CASSLGNSYDTQYF	TGCGCCAGCAGCTTGGGTAACTCGTATGATACGCAGTATTTT	TRBV5-1	TRBJ2-3	.	.
CASSDRDRGSGNTIYF	TGTGCCAGCAGCGACCGGGACAGGGGCTCTGGAAACACCATATATTTT	TRBV5-4	TRBJ1-3	TRBD1	once
CASSLGSGDDEQYF	TGTGCCAGCAGCTTGGGTAGCGGGGACGACGAGCAGTACTTC	TRBV11-2	TRBJ2-7	TRBD2	.
CAWGQGYNEQFF	TGTGCCTGGGGGCAGGGTTACAATGAGCAGTTCTTC	TRBV30	TRBJ2-1	.	.
CASSVGTGVYEQYF	TGTGCCAGCAGCGTTGGGACAGGGGTCTACGAGCAGTACTTC	TRBV9	TRBJ2-7	TRBD1	.
CASRQEFSNQPQHF	TGTGCCAGCAGACAGGAGTTTAGCAATCAGCCCCAGCATTTT	TRBV2	TRBJ1-5	.	.
CASRPAGGSYNEQFF	TGTGCCAGCAGGCCCGCGGGGGGCTCCTACAATGAGCAGTTCTTC	TRBV11-2	TRBJ2-1	TRBD2	once
CASSSGQVSYNEQFF	TGTGCCAGCAGTTCCGGACAGGTCTCCTACAATGAGCAGTTCTTC	TRBV6-6	TRBJ2-1	TRBD1	few
CASSVVSGIGRTTNTEAFF	TGTGCCAGCAGCGTAGTTTCTGGGATTGGGAGGACGACGAACACTGAAGCTTTCTTT	TRBV9	TRBJ1-1	.	.
CASSRRGLAENTGELFF	TGTGCCAGCAGCCGACGGGGACTAGCGGAGAACACCGGGGAGCTGTTTTTT	TRBV4-2	TRBJ2-2	TRBD2	once
CASSVVGQNTDTQYF	TGTGCCAGCAGCGTAGTGGGACAGAACACAGATACGCAGTATTTT	TRBV9	TRBJ2-3	TRBD1	.
CASSHIVQMNTGELFF	TGTGCCAGCAGCCACATTGTGCAGATGAACACCGGGGAGCTGTTTTTT	TRBV11-2	TRBJ2-2	.	.
CASAGTGTYYNEQFF	TGTGCCAGCGCAGGGACCGGGACTTACTACAATGAGCAGTTCTTC	TRBV21-1	TRBJ2-1	.	few
CASSRKGTGTGANYGYTF	TGTGCCAGCAGCCGAAAAGGGACGGGGACAGGCGCTAACTATGGCTACACCTTC	TRBV4-2	TRBJ1-2	TRBD1	.
CASSRRGQQEQFF	TGTGCCAGCAGTCGCCGGGGACAACAGGAGCAGTTCTTC	TRBV6-6	TRBJ2-1	.	.
CASYSGTGAYEQYF	TGTGCCAGCTACTCCGGGACAGGGGCCTACGAGCAGTACTTC	TRBV5-6	TRBJ2-7	TRBD1	.
CASSLMTLDEQFF	TGTGCCAGCAGCTTAATGACACTGGATGAGCAGTTCTTC	TRBV7-8	TRBJ2-1	.	.